This T cell receptor beta chain came from a study of T cell responses to AZD1222 COVID-19 vaccine. Study outcomes and limitations: Nearly half of spike-specific TCRs reportedly target variant regions that are unmutated in the B.1.351 and B.1.1.7 variants.

The table came from immunoSEQ multiplex PCR; TCRdb's copy has only in-frame clones and leaves some out. The sample contains 75,000 to 100,000 clones, more than 90% of which appear only once. Concerning this clone itself: Its cognate antigen is unknown.

Source: peripheral blood, taken on day 0 of AZD1222 vaccination. This sequence originates from an adult in good health.

This CDR3 reads CASSDTGGYGYTF. In DNA, the CDR3 is TGTGCCAGCAGTGACACCGGGGGCTATGGCTACACCTTC. This chain joins TRBV6-1 and TRBJ1-2; D possibly corresponds to TRBD1 (5 bases). Germline CDR1 is MNHNS and CDR2 is SASEGT. The CDR3 spans 13 residues. The V end was cut by 3 bases, the J end by 4 bases, with 9 bases between.